A selection of T cell receptor beta chains follows, all from one sample in a study of blood T cell repertoires in COVID-19. Only in-frame clones appear in the TCRdb table, and some are missing; sequencing was by immunoSEQ multiplex PCR. This table has about 260,000 clones, about 89% appearing once. Material: peripheral blood. These receptors originate from a man aged 35-49 years with active or convalescent COVID-19. CDR3s include the opening cysteine and the closing phenylalanine or tryptophan. The D gene is left open where the match is weak. Size tells how often a clone was seen (once, few, many) or the class of an expanded clone, and some rows leave it out.

d_gene,abundance,v_gene,j_gene,CDR3aa,CDR3nt
-,-,TRBV4-1,TRBJ2-1,CASSQDQRDEQFF,TGCGCCAGCAGCCAAGATCAACGCGATGAGCAGTTCTTC
TRBD1,once,TRBV10-3,TRBJ1-1,CAISLDRGMNTEAFF,TGTGCCATCAGTCTCGACAGGGGAATGAACACTGAAGCTTTCTTT
-,-,TRBV2,TRBJ1-5,CASRAGQGSNQPQHF,TGTGCCAGCAGGGCGGGGCAGGGAAGCAATCAGCCCCAGCATTTT
-,-,TRBV10-1,TRBJ1-1,CASSWGRNTEAFF,TGCGCCAGCAGTTGGGGCCGGAACACTGAAGCTTTCTTT
-,-,TRBV5-1,TRBJ2-2,CASKGVGTGELFF,TGCGCCAGCAAGGGAGTCGGGACCGGGGAGCTGTTTTTT
-,few,TRBV5-1,TRBJ1-5,CASSLNGGGEQPQHF,TGCGCCAGCAGCTTAAATGGCGGCGGCGAACAGCCCCAGCATTTT
TRBD2,-,TRBV11-2,TRBJ2-1,CASSPQAGGHEQFF,TGTGCCAGCAGCCCCCAAGCGGGAGGTCATGAGCAGTTCTTC
-,-,TRBV24-1,TRBJ2-5,CATSDPTVEETQYF,TGTGCCACCAGTGACCCAACAGTTGAAGAGACCCAGTACTTC
-,few,TRBV2,TRBJ2-6,CASNSGGKTGRSGANVLTF,TGTGCCAGCAACTCCGGGGGGAAGACAGGCCGCTCTGGGGCCAACGTCCTGACTTTC
-,-,TRBV9,TRBJ2-1,CASSVAPSIEQFF,TGTGCCAGCAGCGTAGCCCCTAGCATTGAGCAGTTCTTC
TRBD1,-,TRBV11-3,TRBJ1-1,CASSRGTGSNTEAFF,TGTGCCAGCAGCAGAGGGACAGGATCGAACACTGAAGCTTTCTTT
-,-,TRBV19,TRBJ1-2,CASLQGQGGYTF,TGTGCCTCCCTTCAGGGCCAGGGTGGCTACACCTTC
-,few,TRBV27,TRBJ2-3,CASNLYRPRGTDTQYF,TGTGCCAGCAACCTCTACAGGCCCCGGGGGACAGATACGCAGTATTTT
-,-,TRBV11-1,TRBJ2-1,CASSSGSYNEQFF,TGTGCCAGCAGCTCCGGGAGCTACAATGAGCAGTTCTTC
-,-,TRBV2,TRBJ1-1,CASNSPTGTAFF,TGTGCCAGCAACAGTCCTACAGGGACAGCTTTCTTT
TRBD2,-,TRBV7-3,TRBJ2-3,CASSSLAGNADTQYF,TGTGCCAGCAGCTCCCTAGCGGGGAATGCAGATACGCAGTATTTT
TRBD1,once,TRBV6-1,TRBJ2-1,CASSDYRQGTYNEQFF,TGTGCCAGCAGTGACTACAGACAGGGGACCTACAATGAGCAGTTCTTC
TRBD1,-,TRBV6-2/TRBV6-3,TRBJ2-4,CASSPGQDIAKNIQYF,TGTGCCAGCAGCCCCGGACAGGACATAGCCAAAAACATTCAGTACTTC
TRBD1,-,TRBV19,TRBJ1-2,CASSHPSTGGVYNYGYTF,TGTGCCAGTAGTCACCCAAGCACAGGGGGCGTGTATAACTATGGCTACACCTTC
-,-,TRBV28,TRBJ2-3,CASSPSLGAAGPDTQYF,TGTGCCAGCAGTCCCTCCCTGGGGGCGGCGGGTCCAGATACGCAGTATTTT
TRBD1,-,TRBV19,TRBJ1-3,CASSTRQGASGNTIYF,TGTGCCAGTAGTACCCGACAGGGGGCTTCGGGAAACACCATATATTTT
-,-,TRBV2,TRBJ2-7,CASSERSSGNSYEQYF,TGTGCCAGCAGTGAAAGGTCGAGCGGCAACTCCTACGAGCAGTACTTC
TRBD1,-,TRBV7-9,TRBJ1-1,CASSSGQGVMNTEAFF,TGTGCCAGCAGCTCCGGACAGGGGGTAATGAACACTGAAGCTTTCTTT
-,-,TRBV7-9,TRBJ2-2,CASSSGGYNTGELFF,TGTGCCAGCAGCTCGGGGGGCTACAACACCGGGGAGCTGTTTTTT
TRBD1,-,TRBV6-5,TRBJ1-5,CASSYSTGTGNQPQHF,TGTGCCAGCAGTTACTCGACCGGGACAGGGAACCAGCCCCAGCATTTT
-,-,TRBV25-1,TRBJ2-3,CASSSTDTQYF,TGTGCCAGCTCTAGCACAGATACGCAGTATTTT
-,few,TRBV9,TRBJ1-1,CASSVNPSVNTEAFF,TGTGCCAGCAGCGTAAACCCGTCGGTAAACACTGAAGCTTTCTTT
-,-,TRBV25-1,TRBJ1-1,CASSEARGGEAEAFF,TGTGCCAGCAGTGAAGCGAGGGGGGGTGAGGCTGAAGCTTTCTTT
-,-,TRBV19,TRBJ1-2,CASSIWREGYGYTF,TGTGCCAGTAGTATATGGAGGGAAGGCTATGGCTACACCTTC
-,-,TRBV19,TRBJ2-3,CASSHGGADTQYF,TGTGCCAGCTCCCACGGCGGGGCAGATACGCAGTATTTT
TRBD1,few,TRBV27,TRBJ1-1,CASGRTGGPPEAFF,TGTGCCAGCGGAAGGACAGGGGGACCCCCTGAAGCTTTCTTT
-,-,TRBV27,TRBJ2-5,CASSLSWGRSETQYF,TGTGCCAGCAGTTTATCGTGGGGGAGGTCGGAGACCCAGTACTTC
-,once,TRBV12-3/TRBV12-4,TRBJ1-5,CASSFGGNQPQHF,TGTGCCAGCAGTTTCGGGGGAAATCAGCCCCAGCATTTT
-,once,TRBV5-4,TRBJ2-2,CASSPRENTGELFF,TGTGCCAGCAGCCCCAGGGAGAACACCGGGGAGCTGTTTTTT
TRBD1,-,TRBV4-1,TRBJ1-2,CASSQENRDSPSGYTF,TGCGCCAGCAGCCAGGAGAACCGGGACAGTCCTTCTGGCTACACCTTC
-,-,TRBV6-5,TRBJ2-5,CASKRAGSPQYF,TGTGCCAGCAAGAGAGCGGGTTCACCCCAGTACTTC
-,-,TRBV6-5,TRBJ2-7,CASSYWGRSHYEQYF,TGTGCCAGCAGTTACTGGGGCAGATCTCACTACGAGCAGTACTTC
TRBD2,-,TRBV29-1,TRBJ2-1,CSVAALLAGGGNEQFF,TGCAGCGTTGCGGCCTTACTAGCGGGAGGGGGCAATGAGCAGTTCTTC
TRBD1,-,TRBV28,TRBJ2-1,CASRTGESSYNEQFF,TGTGCCAGCAGGACAGGGGAGAGCTCCTACAATGAGCAGTTCTTC
TRBD2,-,TRBV7-2,TRBJ2-7,CASSLAPSGGSYEQYF,TGTGCCAGCAGCTTAGCTCCCAGCGGGGGCTCCTACGAGCAGTACTTC
TRBD1,-,TRBV5-1,TRBJ1-4,CASRKDRGDENEKLFF,TGCGCCAGCAGAAAGGACAGGGGCGACGAAAATGAAAAACTGTTTTTT
-,-,TRBV30,TRBJ2-1,CAWSVSANNEQFF,TGTGCCTGGAGTGTAAGCGCTAACAATGAGCAGTTCTTC
-,-,TRBV4-1,TRBJ2-5,CASSQDGRRGLETQYF,TGCGCCAGCAGCCAAGACGGTCGGAGGGGATTGGAGACCCAGTACTTC
TRBD1,once,TRBV28,TRBJ1-4,CASSLARGRGKLFF,TGTGCCAGCAGTCTGGCCAGGGGGAGAGGAAAACTGTTTTTT
TRBD1,-,TRBV7-6,TRBJ2-7,CASSSSVGDSYSYEQYF,TGTGCCAGCAGCTCTTCCGTAGGGGACAGTTACTCCTACGAGCAGTACTTC